This paragraph reports one T cell receptor (beta chain). Its cognate antigen is unknown. This sample is part of a study of T cell responses to AZD1222 COVID-19 vaccine. Broader study findings: Spike-wide vaccine-associated CD4 TCRs dominated at 160-218 and 743-854. Clonal diversity may have been underestimated in mostly white British donors. Baseline seropositivity occurred in only 5 to 7 AZD1222 recipients. Reportedly, close to half of spike-specific TCRs are directed against unmutated variant regions.

CDR1 is MNHEY, CDR2 SVGAGI, per germline. Unmatched junction bases numbered 7, after V lost 2 bases and J lost 8 bases. This CDR3 comprises 14 residues. The data were produced by immunoSEQ multiplex PCR, yet TCRdb's version contains in-frame clones alone and is incomplete. The data hold fewer than 120,000 clones, with 85% to 95% observed a single time. Sequenced material: peripheral blood, taken on day 0 of AZD1222 vaccination. The rearrangement joins TRBV6-5 to TRBJ1-2; the match to TRBD1 covers 8 bases. This TCR was sampled from an adult in good health. The CDR3 region has the DNA TGTGCCAGCAGTTACGATAGACAGGGGATGGGCTACACCTTC. This sequence encodes CASSYDRQGMGYTF.